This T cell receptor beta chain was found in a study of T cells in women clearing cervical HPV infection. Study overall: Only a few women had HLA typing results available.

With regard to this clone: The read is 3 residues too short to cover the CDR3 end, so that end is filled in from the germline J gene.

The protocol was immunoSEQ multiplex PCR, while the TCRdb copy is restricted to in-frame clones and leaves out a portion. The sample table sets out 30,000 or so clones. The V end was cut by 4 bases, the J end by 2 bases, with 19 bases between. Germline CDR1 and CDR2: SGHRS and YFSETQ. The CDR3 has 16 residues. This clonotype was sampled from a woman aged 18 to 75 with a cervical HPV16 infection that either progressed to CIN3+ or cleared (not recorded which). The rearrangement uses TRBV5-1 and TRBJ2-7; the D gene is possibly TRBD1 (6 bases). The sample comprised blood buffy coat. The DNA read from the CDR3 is TGCGCCAGCAGCGGAGTTTATAGAGGGGGTACCTACGAG. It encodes CASSGVYRGGTYE. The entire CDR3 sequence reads CASSGVYRGGTYEQYF.